A selection of T cell receptor beta chains follows, all from one sample in a study of CD8+CD57+ T cells in acquired aplastic anemia. TCRdb re-called the reads with MiXCR, one entry per CDR3 protein. The top ten hold under 45% of the sample, which has 170,000 or so distinct CDR3 sequences, 50% to 65% seen once. Material for sequencing was sorted CD4+, CD8+, or CD8+CD57+ T cells (not recorded which) from PBMCs. The receptor set was obtained from a human donor with aplastic anemia. Both conserved end residues are part of each CDR3. D genes are given only for firm matches. Clone size is not always given. Where it is, it says once, few, many or a class for expanded clones.

V gene,J gene,D gene,clone size,CDR3 DNA,CDR3 protein
TRBV15,TRBJ1-3,-,-,TGTGCCACCAGCAGAGATAAGGCAATGTCTGGAAACACCATATATTTT,CATSRDKAMSGNTIYF
TRBV11-3,TRBJ2-6,-,-,TGTGCCAGCCAGGGATGGGACTCGAGAGGGGCCAACGTCCTGACTTTC,CASQGWDSRGANVLTF
TRBV20-1,TRBJ1-5,TRBD1,-,TGCAGTGCTAGAGATCGAGGGACAGTAAATCAGCCCCAGCATTTT,CSARDRGTVNQPQHF
TRBV7-9,TRBJ1-1,TRBD1,-,TGTGCCAGCAGTTCCAGGGGGGGGATGAACACTGAAGCTTTCTTT,CASSSRGGMNTEAFF
TRBV12-3/TRBV12-4,TRBJ1-1,-,-,TGTGCCAGCAGCACCGCCGCAGGGGCAGCTTTCTTT,CASSTAAGAAFF
TRBV7-2,TRBJ2-7,-,-,TGTGCCAGCAGCTCGCGGAGGGCCGGGGTCGTTGACGAGCAGTACTTC,CASSSRRAGVVDEQYF
TRBV7-2,TRBJ1-2,TRBD1,-,TGTGCCAGCAACCGACAGGGTTTAGCTAACTATGGCTACACCTTC,CASNRQGLANYGYTF
TRBV20-1,TRBJ1-6,TRBD1,-,TGCAGTGCCGTGACAGGGGTAAATTCACCCCTCCACTTT,CSAVTGVNSPLHF
TRBV20-1,TRBJ2-7,TRBD2,many,TGCAGTGCCGTGGTGGAACGACTAGCGGGGTACGAGCAGTACTTC,CSAVVERLAGYEQYF
TRBV25-1,TRBJ2-7,TRBD2,-,TGTGCCAGCAGTGCTAGCGGGATCTTCTCCGAGCAGTACTTC,CASSASGIFSEQYF
TRBV7-9,TRBJ2-4,TRBD2,many,TGTGCCAGCAGCTCAAGCGGGGGGGCCGTCATGCACATTCAGTACTTC,CASSSSGGAVMHIQYF
TRBV10-3,TRBJ1-2,-,-,TGTGCCATCAGTGGAGCGGCAGGGGAGGATGGCTACACCTTC,CAISGAAGEDGYTF
TRBV6-1,TRBJ2-5,-,-,TGTGCCAGCAGTTATGGCGCAGGTCAAGAGACCCAGTACTTC,CASSYGAGQETQYF
TRBV20-1,TRBJ2-7,TRBD1,-,TGCAGTGCCCTTCACAGGGGGTCCTACGAGCAGTACTTC,CSALHRGSYEQYF
TRBV2,TRBJ1-4,-,many,TGTGCCAACGCACCATTTCACCGGGACGGGGAAAAACTGTTTTTT,CANAPFHRDGEKLFF
TRBV9,TRBJ2-3,TRBD1,-,TGTGCCAGCAGCAACCGACAGGGGGCGAGCACAGATACGCAGTATTTT,CASSNRQGASTDTQYF
TRBV2,TRBJ2-7,-,-,TGTGCCAGCAGTGACCAACCCCCAGGGGGGGAGCAGTACTTC,CASSDQPPGGEQYF
TRBV7-2,TRBJ1-6,-,-,TGTGCCAGCAGGCCGAGCTCCTATAATTCACCCCTCCACTTT,CASRPSSYNSPLHF
TRBV3-1,TRBJ1-2,-,once,TGTGCCAGCAGCCTTACAAGATCCGGCTACACCTTC,CASSLTRSGYTF
TRBV2,TRBJ2-7,-,few,TGTTCCTCTAAACGGGCAGGGAATACCTACGAGCAGTACTTC,CSSKRAGNTYEQYF
TRBV9,TRBJ1-6,-,-,TGTGCCAGCAGCTTAGTAGGGGACGAAAATTCACCCCTCCACTTT,CASSLVGDENSPLHF
TRBV12-3/TRBV12-4,TRBJ2-3,TRBD1,many,TGTGCCAGCAGTTGGTTGAAAGGGACAGGGGATACGCAGTATTTT,CASSWLKGTGDTQYF
TRBV6-4,TRBJ2-7,-,few,TGTGCCAGCAGTGACTCTGCCTACGAGCAGTACTTC,CASSDSAYEQYF
TRBV7-6,TRBJ1-2,-,-,TGTGCCAGCAGCCCCGGGGTGGGGACTGTCTATGGCTACACCTTC,CASSPGVGTVYGYTF
TRBV14,TRBJ1-1,-,-,TGTGCCAGCAGCCAATTTCTAGGGGGAGAAGCTTTCTTT,CASSQFLGGEAFF
TRBV20-1,TRBJ2-1,TRBD2,few,TGCAGTGCTACCAGCGGGGCAAGCTCCTACAATGAGCAGTTCTTC,CSATSGASSYNEQFF
TRBV20-1,TRBJ2-7,-,few,TGCAGTGCACCCCCTCGAGGGGGCGAGCAGTACTTC,CSAPPRGGEQYF
TRBV7-2,TRBJ2-3,-,-,TGTGCCAGCAGCCTAGATTCAGGCAGGGCAGATACGCAGTATTTT,CASSLDSGRADTQYF
TRBV10-3,TRBJ2-1,-,-,TGTGCCATCAATAACAGGGGACTATCCTACAATGAGCAGTTCTTC,CAINNRGLSYNEQFF
TRBV7-9,TRBJ2-2,-,-,TGTGCCAGCAGTGTCGCCGGACAAACGAACACCGGGGAGCTGTTTTTT,CASSVAGQTNTGELFF
TRBV29-1,TRBJ1-2,-,many,TGCAGCATCCGGGACGGGGAGCTCGGCTACACCTTC,CSIRDGELGYTF
TRBV5-4,TRBJ2-7,TRBD2,-,TGTGCCAGCAGCCTTAGCGGGGGCTCCTACGAGCAGTACTTC,CASSLSGGSYEQYF
TRBV25-1,TRBJ1-5,-,-,TGTGCCAGCAGCTATTCGGTTAGCAATCAGCACCAGCATTTT,CASSYSVSNQHQHF
TRBV10-1,TRBJ2-5,TRBD1,-,TGCGCCAGCAGTGCTGGACAGGGGGAAGAGACCCAGTACTTC,CASSAGQGEETQYF
TRBV20-1,TRBJ2-7,-,-,TGCAGTGCTAGAGAGAGAACCTACGAGCAGTACTTC,CSARERTYEQYF
TRBV2,TRBJ1-2,-,many,TGTGCCAGCAGTGAAGGCGGGGTGGGGAACTATGGCTACACCTTC,CASSEGGVGNYGYTF
TRBV6-5,TRBJ1-2,TRBD1,many,TGTGCCAGCAGTTACGGGACAGGGATAGGGTACACCTTC,CASSYGTGIGYTF
TRBV9,TRBJ2-2,-,-,TGTGCCAGCAGCGTAGTTTGGGGGGGCGGCACCGGGGAGCTGTTTTTT,CASSVVWGGGTGELFF
TRBV2,TRBJ1-1,-,few,TGTGCCACTGGAGGGATAGGGAACACTGAAGCTTTCTTT,CATGGIGNTEAFF
TRBV19,TRBJ1-1,-,many,TGTGCCAGTAATCAGGGACTCACTGAAGCTTTCTTT,CASNQGLTEAFF
TRBV7-8,TRBJ1-4,-,many,TGTGCCAGCAGCGCAAGGGGGGGGGAAAAACTGTTTTTT,CASSARGGEKLFF
TRBV5-8,TRBJ1-1,-,many,TGTGCCAGCAGCTTGTCACATAACACTGAAGCTTTCTTT,CASSLSHNTEAFF
TRBV7-6,TRBJ2-3,TRBD2,many,TGTGCCAGCAGCCGTACCATAGCGGGGGGGCGCACAGATACGCAGTATTTT,CASSRTIAGGRTDTQYF
TRBV10-2,TRBJ1-2,-,-,TGCGCCAGCAGACCAACAGAAGACTATGGCTACACCTTC,CASRPTEDYGYTF
TRBV2,TRBJ1-1,-,-,TGTGCCAGCAGTGTCCTTTTGACTAACACTGAAGCTTTCTTT,CASSVLLTNTEAFF
TRBV10-3,TRBJ2-7,-,-,TGTGCCACCAGTGAGATGCCAACTCCCTACGAGCAGTACTTC,CATSEMPTPYEQYF
TRBV24-1,TRBJ2-1,TRBD2,-,TGTGCCACCAGTGATTTAGCTAGCGGTGAGCAGTTCTTC,CATSDLASGEQFF
TRBV5-1,TRBJ2-7,-,-,TGTGCCAGCAGCTCCATGGGATACGAGCAGTACTTC,CASSSMGYEQYF
TRBV10-3,TRBJ1-2,-,-,TGTGCCAGCAGTTACCAGAATGGCTACACCTTC,CASSYQNGYTF
TRBV7-9,TRBJ2-7,TRBD1,-,TGTGCCAGCAGCTTTAACAGGGGGGACGAGCAGTACTTC,CASSFNRGDEQYF
TRBV5-1,TRBJ2-1,-,many,TGCGCCAGCAGCTTGGGGACCAATGAGCAGTTCTTC,CASSLGTNEQFF
TRBV10-3,TRBJ1-5,-,few,TGTGCCATCAGTGGAGGACTTCACAGTAATCAGCCCCAGCATTTT,CAISGGLHSNQPQHF
TRBV20-1,TRBJ2-7,-,-,TGCAGTGCTAGCGGAGTCAACTACGAGCAGTACTTC,CSASGVNYEQYF
TRBV20-1,TRBJ2-4,TRBD2,many,TGCAGTGCCCCAGCGGGGGTCGCCAAAAACATTCAGTACTTC,CSAPAGVAKNIQYF
TRBV9,TRBJ2-1,TRBD2,-,TGTGCCAGCAGCGAGAATCAGCGGGGTAACAATGAGCAGTTCTTC,CASSENQRGNNEQFF